This T cell receptor (beta chain) was recorded in a study of blood T cell repertoires in COVID-19. About the study: Nucleic acid was either cDNA or gDNA, and it came from T cells, B-cell-depleted T cells, or PBMCs.

Sequenced by immunoSEQ multiplex PCR; TCRdb stores in-frame clones only, minus some. The data contain over 200,000 clones, approximately 90% of them singletons. The CDR3 is made up of 16 amino acids. V lost 4 bases and J lost 8; bases outside the gene matches: 8. Germline CDR1 LNHDA, CDR2 SQIVND (reference sequence). This sequence originates from a man aged 45 to 65 with COVID-19, enrolled during active disease. The chain employs TRBV19 and TRBJ1-6, with 10 bases fitting TRBD1. Source material: peripheral blood. CDR3: CASSSKTGGLDSPLHF. Written as DNA, the CDR3 is TGTGCCAGTAGTAGCAAGACAGGGGGCTTGGATTCACCCCTCCACTTT.